Below, 5 T cell receptor beta chains from the same sample are listed, as sequenced in a study of blood T cells in healthy people across ages. A second about 7 to 11 cycle PCR used barcoded and J-beta primers. TCRdb reanalysed the 5' RACE reads using MiXCR and keeps one entry per CDR3 protein. The data show some 760,000 distinct CDR3 sequences, around 25% seen once. The sample was also reused in another study, on T cells of mothers and their children.

Sequenced input: blood. The receptors derive from a boy between 5 and 17 years old in good health.

This clonotype was seen a few times. The J gene is TRBJ2-3, the V gene TRBV9, with D uncertain. The germline V gene encodes CDR1 SGDLS and CDR2 YYNGEE. Trimming took 3 bases from V and 5 from J, leaving 13 bases between them. The CDR3 runs 14 residues. The CDR3 spells CASSAPVRGDTQYF. The DNA for the CDR3 is TGTGCCAGCAGCGCCCCCGTTCGCGGAGATACGCAGTATTTT.

This clonotype was seen a handful of times. The chain recombines TRBV4-1 with TRBJ2-5; 10 bases map to TRBD1. Germline trimming cut 1 base from V and 4 bases from J; bases unmatched to any gene: 6. Germline V gives CDR1 MGHRA, CDR2 YSYEKL. The CDR3 runs 16 residues. CDR3 nucleotide sequence: TGCGCCAGCAGCCAAGGACAGGGGGCGCTTTTAGAGACCCAGTACTTC. Amino acids: CASSQGQGALLETQYF.

The chain combines TRBV6-4 with TRBJ1-4, with D uncertain. V dropped 10 bases and J dropped 6 bases, with 15 bases sitting between them. The CDR3 is 13 residues long. Per germline, CDR1 MRHNA and CDR2 SNTAGT. CDR3 coding DNA: TGTGCCACCCGGACCCCGGCGGATGAAAAACTGTTTTTT. It translates to CATRTPADEKLFF.

There are a few counts of this clonotype. The chain recombines TRBV15 with TRBJ2-5; 8 nucleotides agree with TRBD1. Germline V lookup: CDR1 LNHNV, CDR2 YYDKDF (reference sequence). With V trimmed by 3 bases and J by 4 bases, 10 bases remained unmatched. This CDR3 has 16 amino acids. The DNA of the CDR3 is TGTGCCACCAGCAGGGACCGCAGGGGGCTCGGAGAGACCCAGTACTTC. Translated: CATSRDRRGLGETQYF.

V gene TRBV6-1 combines with J gene TRBJ2-7; D call uncertain. Trimming cost V 2 bases and J 7 bases, with 15 bases left between them. The CDR3 extends over 14 amino acids. Germline V CDR1 and CDR2: MNHNS, SASEGT. DNA for the CDR3: TGTGCCAGCAGTGAAACTACAGAACTCTTTGAGCAGTACTTC. Translating gives CASSETTELFEQYF.